This T cell receptor beta chain derives from a study of cytomegalovirus exposure and HLA in healthy donors. Study-wide points: The authors later found HLA-associated TCR beta chains more clonally expanded than equally common others. Under in vitro conditions, a few CMV-associated chains were confirmed as specific for CMV antigens. A later analysis associated 16,951 TCR beta sequences with HLA alleles at a 0.05 false discovery rate. Cytomegalovirus association was listed for under 200 TCR beta chains.

This CDR3 contains 16 residues. Germline V CDR1 and CDR2: SGHDT, YYEEEE. PCR primers comprised 60 Vbeta and 13 Jbeta primers. Repertoires were generated with immunoSEQ multiplex PCR, while TCRdb's copy carries only in-frame clones and drops some. The data show 250,000 to 350,000 clones, roughly 89% seen once. Comments on this clone: Its antigen is undetermined.

The sample taken for sequencing was PBMCs. The genes are TRBV5-6 and TRBJ2-7, with 9 bases that match TRBD1. This clonotype was sampled from a woman between 18 and 29 years old in good health and CMV-seronegative. This CDR3 reads CRPAVRPGQGDSGQYF. The CDR3 coding sequence is TGTAGACCAGCAGTTCGGCCGGGACAGGGTGATTCTGGGCAGTACTTC.